These T cell receptor beta chains were read from a single sample in a study of blood T cell repertoires in COVID-19. The assay was immunoSEQ multiplex PCR, and TCRdb's table has in-frame clones only and misses some. The sample shows more than 300,000 clones, 80% to 90% of them seen only once. Sequencing was carried out using peripheral blood. These receptors originate from a woman in her twenties or thirties with COVID-19, enrolled during active disease. Each CDR3 is given with its conserved first and last residue. Each record gives: CDR3 DNA, CDR3 protein, D gene, V gene, clone size, J gene. A D gene is named only where the DNA matches it firmly. Expanded clones get a size class; other rows say once, few or many, or leave the size out.

cdr3_nt: TGTGCTAGCAGCTCAAACAGGGGAACCGGGGAGCTGTTTTTT
cdr3_aa: CASSSNRGTGELFF
d_call: TRBD1
v_call: TRBV7-7
clone_size: -
j_call: TRBJ2-2

cdr3_nt: TGCGCCAGCAGCCCCCGCCTCGGGGGGGGCTCCTACGAGCAGTACTTC
cdr3_aa: CASSPRLGGGSYEQYF
d_call: TRBD2
v_call: TRBV4-1
clone_size: once
j_call: TRBJ2-7

cdr3_nt: TGTGCCAGCTCACCAGACAGGGCGAACGGAAACACCATATATTTT
cdr3_aa: CASSPDRANGNTIYF
d_call: TRBD1
v_call: TRBV18
clone_size: -
j_call: TRBJ1-3

cdr3_nt: TGTGCCATCAGTGCTAGCGGATCCCCTAGCACAGATACGCAGTATTTT
cdr3_aa: CAISASGSPSTDTQYF
d_call: TRBD2
v_call: TRBV10-3
clone_size: -
j_call: TRBJ2-3

cdr3_nt: TGTGCCAGCAGCCACCCCGAGGCACGGGCTTTCTTT
cdr3_aa: CASSHPEARAFF
d_call: -
v_call: TRBV28
clone_size: -
j_call: TRBJ1-1

cdr3_nt: TGTGCCAGCAGTGGGGTTAGCGGGAGGGCGACGTACGAGCAGTACTTC
cdr3_aa: CASSGVSGRATYEQYF
d_call: TRBD2
v_call: TRBV2
clone_size: -
j_call: TRBJ2-7

cdr3_nt: TGTGCCAGCAGCTTAGGGACAGGGGCAGATACGCAGTATTTT
cdr3_aa: CASSLGTGADTQYF
d_call: TRBD1
v_call: TRBV11-3
clone_size: -
j_call: TRBJ2-3

cdr3_nt: TGTGCCAGCAGCCTTGGGACAAGCTCCTACGAGCAGTACTTC
cdr3_aa: CASSLGTSSYEQYF
d_call: -
v_call: TRBV9
clone_size: -
j_call: TRBJ2-7

cdr3_nt: TGTGCCGTTACCGGCAGGGGCGCATCCGGGGAGCTGTTTTTT
cdr3_aa: CAVTGRGASGELFF
d_call: -
v_call: TRBV30
clone_size: -
j_call: TRBJ2-2

cdr3_nt: TGTGCCAGCCTTCTAGGGGACACCGGGGAGCTGTTTTTT
cdr3_aa: CASLLGDTGELFF
d_call: -
v_call: TRBV27
clone_size: -
j_call: TRBJ2-2

cdr3_nt: TGTGCCAGTAGTATTACCAGGGATGCTGAAGCTTTCTTT
cdr3_aa: CASSITRDAEAFF
d_call: -
v_call: TRBV19
clone_size: -
j_call: TRBJ1-1

cdr3_nt: TGTGCCAGCAGCTTCCGAATCGACTCAGGGTTTAACTATGGCTACACCTTC
cdr3_aa: CASSFRIDSGFNYGYTF
d_call: -
v_call: TRBV5-5
clone_size: -
j_call: TRBJ1-2

cdr3_nt: TGTGCCAGCAGTCCTACCGGACTAGCCTTGTACCAAGAGACCCAGTACTTC
cdr3_aa: CASSPTGLALYQETQYF
d_call: TRBD2
v_call: TRBV28
clone_size: -
j_call: TRBJ2-5

cdr3_nt: TGTGCCAGCAGCACCGGGACAGGGTCCTACGAGCAGTACTTC
cdr3_aa: CASSTGTGSYEQYF
d_call: TRBD1
v_call: TRBV13
clone_size: -
j_call: TRBJ2-7

cdr3_nt: TGTGCCAGCGAACAGGGGGGGGATAGCAATCAGCCCCAGCATTTT
cdr3_aa: CASEQGGDSNQPQHF
d_call: TRBD1
v_call: TRBV28
clone_size: -
j_call: TRBJ1-5

cdr3_nt: TGTGCCAGCCTCAGGGGGGTAGTTAGGGCCAACGTCCTGACTTTC
cdr3_aa: CASLRGVVRANVLTF
d_call: -
v_call: TRBV2
clone_size: -
j_call: TRBJ2-6

cdr3_nt: TGTGCCATCAGAGGACTGTTCACTGGAAACACCATATATTTT
cdr3_aa: CAIRGLFTGNTIYF
d_call: -
v_call: TRBV10-3
clone_size: -
j_call: TRBJ1-3

cdr3_nt: TGTGCCAGCAGCCCGCGGACTAGCGGGTTCACCGGGGAGCTGTTTTTT
cdr3_aa: CASSPRTSGFTGELFF
d_call: TRBD2
v_call: TRBV9
clone_size: -
j_call: TRBJ2-2

cdr3_nt: TGTGCCAGCAGCGGGACTAGCGTCTACGAGCAGTACTTC
cdr3_aa: CASSGTSVYEQYF
d_call: TRBD2
v_call: TRBV9
clone_size: few
j_call: TRBJ2-7

cdr3_nt: TGTGCCAGCAGCCAAGATCTGGATAGCGGGGCCTACAATGAGCAGTTCTTC
cdr3_aa: CASSQDLDSGAYNEQFF
d_call: TRBD2
v_call: TRBV4-2
clone_size: -
j_call: TRBJ2-1

cdr3_nt: TGCGCCAGCAGTGAGTCGGGACTAGCCTACGAGCAGTACTTC
cdr3_aa: CASSESGLAYEQYF
d_call: TRBD2
v_call: TRBV10-1
clone_size: -
j_call: TRBJ2-7

cdr3_nt: TGTGCCAGCAACTCCAGGGACAGGGATACGAAACAGTACTTC
cdr3_aa: CASNSRDRDTKQYF
d_call: TRBD1
v_call: TRBV13
clone_size: -
j_call: TRBJ2-7

cdr3_nt: TGTGCCAGCAGGGGGCAGCCTGGGGAGACCCAGTACTTC
cdr3_aa: CASRGQPGETQYF
d_call: -
v_call: TRBV11-2
clone_size: -
j_call: TRBJ2-5

cdr3_nt: TGCGCCAGCAGCTCCCCAGCGGGAGGGTCGGGGAATGAGCAGTTCTTC
cdr3_aa: CASSSPAGGSGNEQFF
d_call: TRBD2
v_call: TRBV5-1
clone_size: -
j_call: TRBJ2-1

cdr3_nt: TGTGCCAGCAGCAACTCCCTTCGGGACATCCATGGCTACACCTTC
cdr3_aa: CASSNSLRDIHGYTF
d_call: -
v_call: TRBV6-2/TRBV6-3
clone_size: -
j_call: TRBJ1-2

cdr3_nt: TGTGCCATCAGTGATGGGCACCCACAGGGGCTGGGCGAGCAGTACTTC
cdr3_aa: CAISDGHPQGLGEQYF
d_call: TRBD1
v_call: TRBV10-3
clone_size: -
j_call: TRBJ2-7

cdr3_nt: TGTGCCAGCAGCCAAGGCGGGACAGGGATCGATACGCAGTATTTT
cdr3_aa: CASSQGGTGIDTQYF
d_call: TRBD1
v_call: TRBV3-1/TRBV3-2
clone_size: -
j_call: TRBJ2-3

cdr3_nt: TGTGCCAGCAGTTTGACAGCCGCCTACAATGAGCAGTTCTTC
cdr3_aa: CASSLTAAYNEQFF
d_call: -
v_call: TRBV28
clone_size: -
j_call: TRBJ2-1

cdr3_nt: TGCGCCAGCAGTGAGTCGACAGGGAACACTGAAGCTTTCTTT
cdr3_aa: CASSESTGNTEAFF
d_call: -
v_call: TRBV10-2
clone_size: -
j_call: TRBJ1-1

cdr3_nt: TGTGCCTGGAGCGGTAGCGGGGCCACTCCATCTAGCACAGATACGCAGTATTTT
cdr3_aa: CAWSGSGATPSSTDTQYF
d_call: TRBD2
v_call: TRBV30
clone_size: -
j_call: TRBJ2-3

cdr3_nt: TGTGCCACCAGTGATTCCCTCCCTAGCGGGAGAGGGAATGAGCAGTTCTTC
cdr3_aa: CATSDSLPSGRGNEQFF
d_call: TRBD2
v_call: TRBV24-1
clone_size: -
j_call: TRBJ2-1

cdr3_nt: TGTGCCAGTGGTATCGTCCTCGGGAATCAGCCCCAGCATTTT
cdr3_aa: CASGIVLGNQPQHF
d_call: -
v_call: TRBV19
clone_size: -
j_call: TRBJ1-5

cdr3_nt: TGTGCCAGCAGCCCAAGGACAGATTACAATGAGCAGTTCTTC
cdr3_aa: CASSPRTDYNEQFF
d_call: -
v_call: TRBV11-2
clone_size: -
j_call: TRBJ2-1

cdr3_nt: TGTGCCAGCACCACCCGGTCCCCTGGACTAGCGGGTTACAATGAGCAGTTCTTC
cdr3_aa: CASTTRSPGLAGYNEQFF
d_call: TRBD2
v_call: TRBV11-2
clone_size: -
j_call: TRBJ2-1

cdr3_nt: TGCGCCAGCAGTTATCTCCGGGACGGACAGAATGAGCAGTTCTTC
cdr3_aa: CASSYLRDGQNEQFF
d_call: -
v_call: TRBV5-1
clone_size: -
j_call: TRBJ2-1

cdr3_nt: TGCAGCGTTAGGACAGGGGGCTACACTGAAGCTTTCTTT
cdr3_aa: CSVRTGGYTEAFF
d_call: TRBD1
v_call: TRBV29-1
clone_size: -
j_call: TRBJ1-1

cdr3_nt: TGTGCCAGCAGTGAGGGGCCCGGGCCAGATACGCAGTATTTT
cdr3_aa: CASSEGPGPDTQYF
d_call: -
v_call: TRBV2
clone_size: -
j_call: TRBJ2-3